This TCR beta chain originates from a study of tissue T cells after allogeneic stem cell transplantation. About this clone: Its antigen is currently unknown.

TCRdb's copy holds only in-frame clones and misses some; the assay was immunoSEQ multiplex PCR. Counted here are about a thousand clones, about 70% occurring once; the ten biggest clones make up roughly 15%. In germline, CDR1 is MNHEY, CDR2 SVGAGI. This CDR3 has 14 amino acids. The V gene lost 6 bases and the J gene lost 4 bases, with 13 bases spanning the gap. Gastrointestinal graft-versus-host disease was present in all patients, each treated with several therapy lines. Median post-mortem interval was around 8.9 hours for GI, liver, skin and lymphoid tissues. Study-wide points: Blood and spleen captured only part of the tissue TCR repertoire.

Sequenced here: esophageal tissue, sampled at autopsy. The chain combines TRBV6-5 with TRBJ1-5, with D tentatively TRBD1 (5 bases). The sequence came from a female patient aged 35 to 75 with steroid-refractory graft-versus-host disease after an allogeneic stem cell transplant. Some T cells may be supplied by the graft donor. CDR3 region: CASRRTRGNQPQHF. CDR3 DNA: TGTGCCAGCAGGAGGACACGGGGGAATCAGCCCCAGCATTTT.